The 24 T cell receptor beta chains reported below all come from one sample, sequenced in a study of blood T cell repertoires in COVID-19. Clones were read by immunoSEQ multiplex PCR, and TCRdb kept only the in-frame ones, dropping some. The table lists about 200,000 clones, around 83% of them singletons. The sequenced material came from peripheral blood. The receptors were sampled from a woman in her forties or fifties with acute or convalescent COVID-19.

The rearrangement joins TRBV3-1 (or the pseudogene TRBV3-2) to TRBJ2-7; 9 bases line up with TRBD1. The CDR3 spans 14 residues. Germline V CDR1 and CDR2: LGHDT, YNNKEL (reference sequence). With 6 bases clipped from V and 4 bases from J, the junction kept 7 bases outside the gene matches. As DNA, the CDR3 is TGTGCCAGCAGAAAAGGGACAGGGAATTACGAGCAGTACTTC. Translating gives CASRKGTGNYEQYF.

V usage is TRBV2 and J usage is TRBJ2-7, with 8 bases fitting TRBD1. Germline values: CDR1 SNHLY, CDR2 FYNNEI. V lost 4 bases to trimming and J lost 4 bases; unmatched junction nucleotides: 6. This CDR3 region has 14 residues. The CDR3 region has the DNA TGTGCCAGCAGTGGTTTACGACAGGGGTACGAGCAGTACTTC. The encoded protein is CASSGLRQGYEQYF. Together with reference TRBV2 and TRBJ2-7, the CDR3 gives the full variable domain: EPEVTQTPSHQVTQMGQEVILRCVPISNHLYFYWYRQILGQKVEFLVSFYNNEISEKSEIFDDQFSVERPDGSNFTLKIRSTKLEDSAMYFCASSGLRQGYEQYFGPGTRLTVT.

This clone was seen once. The V gene is TRBV6-5, the J gene TRBJ1-1, with 7 bases lining up with TRBD1. CDR3 size: 15 residues. After removal of 5 bases from V and 1 base from J, the junction contained 7 bases not matched to a gene. The germline CDR1 and CDR2 sequences are MNHEY and SVGAGI. CDR3 loop: CASSPQGRKNTEAFF. DNA for the CDR3: TGTGCCAGCAGTCCACAGGGGAGGAAGAACACTGAAGCTTTCTTT.

This clone has only one observation. V usage is TRBV19 and J usage is TRBJ2-5; TRBD1 matches at 12 bases. The ends lost 5 bases at V and 5 bases at J; junction bases unmatched: 12. Germline lookup yields CDR1 LNHDA and CDR2 SQIVND (reference sequence). The length of the CDR3 is 17 residues. CDR3 nucleotide sequence: TGTGCCAGTAGTCCTCGACGAGGGACAGGGGGCATGGAGACCCAGTACTTC. It translates to CASSPRRGTGGMETQYF.

Comments on this clone: The same CDR3 also results from other DNA sequences found in this sample. The genes are TRBV19 and TRBJ1-4; 9 bases fit TRBD1. This CDR3 is built from 15 residues. With V trimmed by 5 bases and J by 5 bases, 6 bases remained unmatched. CDR1 LNHDA and CDR2 SQIVND come from the germline V gene (reference sequence). DNA of the CDR3: TGTGCCAGTAGTGCCAACAGGGGGCGAAATGAAAAACTGTTTTTT. Its translation: CASSANRGRNEKLFF.

This chain links TRBV30 with TRBJ2-1; a possible D gene is TRBD2 (7 bases). V was pared by 0 bases and J by 10 bases, with 16 bases between. The germline V gene has CDR1 GTSNPN and CDR2 SVGIG (reference sequence). CDR3 length: 14 residues. The CDR3 protein is CAWSVQGGGLEQFF. The CDR3 coding sequence is TGTGCCTGGAGTGTACAGGGAGGGGGTTTGGAGCAGTTCTTC. Looking up the rest from reference TRBV30 and TRBJ2-1 gives the full variable domain: SQTIHQWPATLVQPVGSPLSLECTVEGTSNPNLYWYRQAAGRGLQLLFYSVGIGQISSEVPQNLSASRPQDRQFILSSKKLLLSDSGFYLCAWSVQGGGLEQFFGPGTRLTVL.

This chain uses TRBV11-1 with TRBJ1-2; 7 bases are a match to TRBD1. The germline V gene has CDR1 SGHAT and CDR2 FQDESV (reference sequence). The CDR3 contains 15 residues. V shed 4 bases and J 3 bases; nucleotides not matched to a gene: 8. The DNA of the CDR3 is TGTGCCAGCAGCTCCCAGACCACAGGGGACTATGGCTACACCTTC. Protein sequence: CASSSQTTGDYGYTF.

The genes are TRBV5-5 and TRBJ1-4; D unclear. The V end lost 4 bases, the J end lost 0 bases, and 7 bases lay between the germline ends. The CDR3 runs 14 residues. Germline V gives CDR1 SGHKS, CDR2 YYEKEE (reference sequence). CDR3 bases: TGTGCCAGCAGCGCGGAGGCAACTAATGAAAAACTGTTTTTT. Encoded protein: CASSAEATNEKLFF.

The rearrangement links TRBV2 to TRBJ1-5, with a tentative D call TRBD1 (6 bases). Germline-derived CDR1 and CDR2 are SNHLY and FYNNEI. The CDR3 has 14 residues. V lost 6 bases, J lost 0 bases, and 9 bases lay in between. This CDR3 is CASRDSHSNQPQHF. The CDR3 DNA reads as TGTGCCAGCAGGGACAGCCATAGCAATCAGCCCCAGCATTTT. The variable domain in full, with the rest retrieved from reference TRBV2 and TRBJ1-5, is EPEVTQTPSHQVTQMGQEVILRCVPISNHLYFYWYRQILGQKVEFLVSFYNNEISEKSEIFDDQFSVERPDGSNFTLKIRSTKLEDSAMYFCASRDSHSNQPQHFGDGTRLSIL.

This chain uses TRBV18 with TRBJ2-2; TRBD2 matches at 13 bases. The CDR3 extends over 18 amino acids. Losses at the gene ends were 2 bases for V and 3 bases for J; bases not matched to a gene: 6. From germline, CDR1 is KGHSH and CDR2 LQKENI. The CDR3 is CASSPGTSGTMYTGELFF. DNA for the CDR3: TGTGCCAGCTCACCAGGGACTAGCGGGACAATGTACACCGGGGAGCTGTTTTTT.

The chain uses TRBV4-1 and TRBJ2-6, with D possibly matching TRBD1 (5 bases). This CDR3 is built from 18 residues. Germline V gene lookup returns CDR1 MGHRA and CDR2 YSYEKL. V lost 0 bases, J lost 0 bases, and 12 bases lay in between. The CDR3 sequence is CASSQEARVYSGANVLTF. DNA of the CDR3: TGCGCCAGCAGCCAAGAAGCCAGGGTCTACTCTGGGGCCAACGTCCTGACTTTC.

This clone was seen a single time. The chain uses TRBV28 and TRBJ2-1, with D hard to call. V lost 6 bases and J 0 bases, leaving 15 bases between the germline ends. CDR3 length: 16 amino acids. Germline CDR1 reads MDHEN; CDR2 reads SYDVKM. The CDR3 nucleotides are TGTGCCAGCAGCACGCCGACTCAGAGCTCCTACAATGAGCAGTTCTTC. This gives the protein CASSTPTQSSYNEQFF. Supplemented by reference TRBV28 and TRBJ2-1, the full variable domain reads DVKVTQSSRYLVKRTGEKVFLECVQDMDHENMFWYRQDPGLGLRLIYFSYDVKMKEKGDIPEGYSVSREKKERFSLILESASTNQTSMYLCASSTPTQSSYNEQFFGPGTRLTVL.

As concerns this clone: Compared with germline, one end of the junction differs, possibly owing to a read error. V is TRBV6-5 and J is TRBJ2-7; D gene uncertain. The germline CDR1 and CDR2 sequences are MNHEY and SVGAGI. The CDR3 has 11 amino acids. CDR3 sequence reads: CASSYSNEQYF. Here the CDR3 DNA reads TGTGCCAGCAGTTACTCCAACGAGCAGTACTTC.

This clone was recorded a few times. V and J are TRBV10-2 and TRBJ1-2; D gene ambiguous. Trimming shortened V by 5 bases and J by 0 bases, and 13 bases separated the two germline ends. Germline loops: CDR1 WSHSY, CDR2 SAAADI. CDR3 length: 15 residues. Here the CDR3 DNA reads TGCGCCAGCAGTTCTGGCGGGATGACTAACTATGGCTACACCTTC. It specifies CASSSGGMTNYGYTF.

V is TRBV29-1 and J is TRBJ2-1; 14 positions agree with TRBD2. This CDR3 has 17 residues. Germline-derived CDR1 and CDR2 are SQVTM and ANQGSEA. Germline trimming cut 1 base from V and 0 bases from J; bases unmatched to any gene: 2. CDR3 loop: CSVEGLAGGSSYNEQFF. The DNA of the CDR3 is TGCAGCGTTGAAGGACTAGCGGGAGGGAGCTCCTACAATGAGCAGTTCTTC.

The V call is TRBV18, the J call TRBJ1-4; possible D gene TRBD1, 5 bases. This CDR3 is 16 amino acids long. V shed 4 bases and J shed 2 bases, with 14 bases lying between them. CDR1 is KGHSH, CDR2 LQKENI, per germline. The CDR3 spells CASSQSGTPTNEKLFF. The CDR3 DNA reads as TGTGCCAGCTCACAGTCGGGGACTCCGACTAATGAAAAACTGTTTTTT.

The chain employs TRBV15 and TRBJ2-4; TRBD2 is a possible D gene (7 bases). Germline CDR1 is LNHNV and CDR2 is YYDKDF (reference sequence). V lost 0 bases and J lost 2, with 17 bases in between. There are 18 residues in the CDR3. CDR3 region: CATSRDLGGGRPKNIQYF. The CDR3 DNA is TGTGCCACCAGCAGAGATCTGGGAGGGGGGCGTCCCAAAAACATTCAGTACTTC.

This chain joins TRBV18 and TRBJ1-5; 7 bases are shared with TRBD1. CDR3 length: 13 amino acids. Losses at the gene ends were 2 bases for V and 7 bases for J; bases not matched to a gene: 2. CDR1 and CDR2 (germline): KGHSH, LQKENI. This CDR3 reads CASSPSGGQPQHF. In DNA, the CDR3 is TGTGCCAGCTCACCATCAGGGGGGCAGCCCCAGCATTTT.

The rearrangement uses TRBV9 and TRBJ2-7, with D unclear. This CDR3 is built from 14 residues. Trimming pared 0 bases from V and 0 bases from J, leaving 7 bases between. CDR1 and CDR2 (germline): SGDLS, YYNGEE. The CDR3: CASSVGLSSYEQYF. Here the CDR3 DNA reads TGTGCCAGCAGCGTAGGTCTCAGCTCCTACGAGCAGTACTTC.

The rearrangement joins TRBV9 to TRBJ2-1, with D possibly TRBD2 on 6 matching bases. Deletions cut 0 bases from V and 6 bases from J, with 13 bases between. CDR1 and CDR2 (germline): SGDLS, YYNGEE. The CDR3 runs 15 residues. The CDR3 bases are TGTGCCAGCAGCGTAGTTGCGGGACCGGCCAATGAGCAGTTCTTC. It encodes CASSVVAGPANEQFF. Full variable domain (missing parts from reference TRBV9 and TRBJ2-1): DSGVTQTPKHLITATGQRVTLRCSPRSGDLSVYWYQQSLDQGLQFLIQYYNGEERAKGNILERFSAQQFPDLHSELNLSSLELGDSALYFCASSVVAGPANEQFFGPGTRLTVL.

This clone appeared once. J is TRBJ2-3 and V is TRBV12-5; D not resolved. Between the trimmed V and J ends, which lost 4 bases and 6 bases, there was a span of 11 bases. CDR3 length equals 13 residues. Germline values: CDR1 LGHNT, CDR2 FRNRAP. CDR3 in amino acids: CASGSPFQDTQYF. CDR3 coding DNA: TGTGCTAGTGGTTCCCCCTTCCAGGATACGCAGTATTTT.

This clone has a single count. The rearrangement links TRBV5-1 to TRBJ2-5, with a tentative D call TRBD1 (6 bases). Deletions cut 4 bases from V and 0 bases from J, with 10 bases between. Germline V gene lookup returns CDR1 SGHRS and CDR2 YFSETQ. This CDR3 comprises 14 residues. The CDR3 here is CASSVGTYQETQYF. The CDR3 nucleotides read TGCGCCAGCAGCGTCGGGACATACCAAGAGACCCAGTACTTC.

Only a few counts were recorded for this clone. Here the CDR3 DNA reads TGTGCCAGCAGCTTAGATCCCCAGGGGAGTATTGATGAGCAGTTCTTC. It translates to CASSLDPQGSIDEQFF. The gene calls are TRBV11-3 and TRBJ2-1; D might be TRBD1 (6 bases). The CDR3 is made up of 16 amino acids. V shed 0 bases and J shed 8 bases, with 17 bases lying between them. Germline V gives CDR1 SGHNT, CDR2 YENEEA.

This clone was seen repeatedly, ten times or more. The chain couples TRBV5-1 to TRBJ2-1, with 7 bases identical to TRBD1. Losses at the gene ends were 0 bases for V and 6 bases for J; bases not matched to a gene: 9. CDR1 SGHRS and CDR2 YFSETQ come from the germline V gene. The CDR3 sequence is 16 residues long. CDR3 in DNA: TGCGCCAGCAGCTTGGGTAGAGTAACAGGGGCCAATGAGCAGTTCTTC. This codes for CASSLGRVTGANEQFF.